A single sample gave rise to the 32 T cell receptor beta chains below, sequenced in a study of cytotoxic CD8 clonotypes in ibrutinib-treated CLL. Profiled with immunoSEQ multiplex PCR; TCRdb holds only in-frame clones, not every one. The table lists about 140,000 clones, around 82% of them singletons. This specimen was PBMCs, taken after 36 months of ibrutinib treatment. Receptors were obtained from a human donor with chronic lymphocytic leukemia.

The genes are TRBV5-1 and TRBJ2-6; 12 bases are shared with TRBD1. CDR3 length equals 17 residues. Germline values: CDR1 SGHRS, CDR2 YFSETQ. With V trimmed by 4 bases and J by 2 bases, 4 bases remained unmatched. DNA for the CDR3: TGCGCCAGCAGCCGGGACAGGGGGCGGACTGGGGCCAACGTCCTGACTTTC. This gives the protein CASSRDRGRTGANVLTF.

The rearrangement uses TRBV14 and TRBJ1-6; no reliable D call. V dropped 0 bases and J dropped 13 bases, with 10 bases sitting between them. This CDR3 has 13 residues. Germline CDR1 reads SGHDN; CDR2 reads FVKESK. CDR3 sequence: CASSQDPVHPLHF. CDR3 coding DNA: TGTGCCAGCAGCCAAGATCCCGTCCATCCCCTCCACTTT.

CDR3 amino acids: CASSQGTGDPYEQYF. Written as DNA, the CDR3 is TGTGCCAGCAGCCAAGGGACAGGGGACCCCTACGAGCAGTACTTC. This rearrangement joins TRBV4-2 to TRBJ2-5; 9 nucleotides line up with TRBD1. Judging by the DNA end, TRBJ2-7 fits better; the J call may be wrong. This CDR3 region has 15 residues. Germline V lookup: CDR1 LGHNA, CDR2 YNFKEQ.

This rearrangement joins TRBV5-1 to TRBJ1-4; the match to TRBD1 covers 9 bases. CDR1 is SGHRS and CDR2 is YFSETQ in the germline V gene. There are 16 residues in the CDR3. V trimming: 4 bases; J trimming: 1 base; junction bases outside the gene matches: 5. CDR3 loop: CASSLTGGGTNEKLFF. The DNA of the CDR3 is TGCGCCAGCAGCCTGACAGGGGGAGGAACTAATGAAAAACTGTTTTTT.

This clone was observed a handful of times. This chain links TRBV7-3 with TRBJ1-2; D uncertain. The length of the CDR3 is 12 residues. Germline lookup yields CDR1 SGHTA and CDR2 FQGTGA. The ends were cut back, 4 bases at V and 7 bases at J, with 10 bases in the middle. The DNA for the CDR3 is TGTGCCAGCAGCTCGTCCGAAGGTGGCTACACCTTC. This codes for CASSSSEGGYTF.

The sample holds a few counts of this clone. CDR3 in DNA: TGTGCCAGCAGTAGGGACTTTGGGCCCCGGTCGCAGTATTTT. As protein: CASSRDFGPRSQYF. The rearrangement joins TRBV27 to TRBJ2-3, with D tentatively TRBD2 (6 bases). This CDR3 spans 14 amino acids. Germline V CDR1 and CDR2: MNHEY, SMNVEV (reference sequence). Trimming shortened V by 5 bases and J by 10 bases, and 19 bases separated the two germline ends.

The chain employs TRBV5-1 and TRBJ2-6; D remains ambiguous. V was trimmed by 1 base and J by 4 bases, leaving 3 bases between them. Germline assignment: CDR1 SGHRS and CDR2 YFSETQ. The CDR3 is made up of 13 amino acids. The CDR3 DNA follows: TGCGCCAGCAGCTTGTCCGGGGCCAACGTCCTGACTTTC. Its protein product is CASSLSGANVLTF. Filled out from reference TRBV5-1 and TRBJ2-6, the complete variable domain reads KAGVTQTPRYLIKTRGQQVTLSCSPISGHRSVSWYQQTPGQGLQFLFEYFSETQRNKGNFPGRFSGRQFSNSRSEMNVSTLELGDSALYLCASSLSGANVLTFGAGSRLTVL.

The chain carries TRBV29-1 and TRBJ1-1; D not certain. Germline V gene sequence: CDR1 SQVTM, CDR2 ANQGSEA. This CDR3 spans 11 amino acids. V was pared by 4 bases and J by 6 bases, with 9 bases between. CDR3 amino acids: CSVGWRAEAFF. The CDR3 bases are TGCAGCGTTGGATGGAGGGCTGAAGCTTTCTTT.

This clone has a single count. This chain connects TRBV27 to TRBJ2-1, with 11 bases that match TRBD2. Trimming removed 3 bases from V and 3 bases from J; junction bases left unmatched: 22. The CDR3 length is 22 residues. Germline V CDR1 and CDR2: MNHEY, SMNVEV (reference sequence). CDR3 nucleotides: TGTGCCAGCAGTTTCCGACTATTGGCCGGGACTAGCGGACATTGGAACTACAATGAGCAGTTCTTC. Translating it yields CASSFRLLAGTSGHWNYNEQFF.

The genes are TRBV29-1 and TRBJ1-5; TRBD1 matches at 10 bases. The CDR3 is 14 amino acids. V dropped 5 bases and J dropped 5; count of bases not matched to a gene: 6. Per the germline V gene, CDR1 is SQVTM and CDR2 is ANQGSEA. The CDR3 region has the DNA TGCAGCGTTTCAGACAGGGGGCAGGATCAGCCCCAGCATTTT. Translated: CSVSDRGQDQPQHF.

J is TRBJ1-1 and V is TRBV5-1; D unresolved. The CDR3 spans 14 residues. Trimming took off 0 bases at V and 1 base at J, with 7 bases between the two ends. Germline values: CDR1 SGHRS, CDR2 YFSETQ. The CDR3 nucleotides read TGCGCCAGCAGCTTGGTGGAGCAGAACACTGAAGCTTTCTTT. It codes for CASSLVEQNTEAFF.

The chain carries TRBV28 and TRBJ2-7; 10 nucleotides match TRBD1. V shed 8 bases and J 7 bases; nucleotides not matched to a gene: 20. The CDR3 runs 17 residues. The germline V gene has CDR1 MDHEN and CDR2 SYDVKM. As DNA, the CDR3 is TGTGCCAGCCGTGGGGCCGAAACCGGGACAGGGGATTGGGAGCAGTACTTC. Amino acids: CASRGAETGTGDWEQYF.

The V call is TRBV7-2, the J call TRBJ2-5; D is uncertain. This CDR3 has 13 residues. The ends were cut back, 5 bases at V and 4 bases at J, with 11 bases in the middle. Germline lookup yields CDR1 SGHTA and CDR2 FQGNSA. The CDR3 reads CASSLGPPETQYF. In DNA, the CDR3 is TGTGCCAGCAGCCTCGGGCCTCCAGAGACCCAGTACTTC.

The chain is built from TRBV11-2 and TRBJ2-3; D is uncertain. Germline CDR1 is SGHAT and CDR2 is FQNNGV. The CDR3 extends over 12 amino acids. Trimming removed 6 bases at V and 2 bases at J, with 6 bases between. The CDR3 nucleotides read TGTGCCAGCAGGACGGACACAGATACGCAGTATTTT. This encodes CASRTDTDTQYF.

The chain uses TRBV7-9 and TRBJ1-3; tentative D call: TRBD1 (6 bases). The CDR3 has 16 residues. Germline values: CDR1 SEHNR, CDR2 FQNEAQ (reference sequence). The germline V and J ends were trimmed by 4 bases and 1 base, with 14 bases remaining between them. CDR3 nucleotides: TGTGCCAGCAGCTCCAGGGGCCTGGGGTCTGGAAACACCATATATTTT. This gives the protein CASSSRGLGSGNTIYF.

The chain has TRBV6-1 and TRBJ1-4; D unresolved. CDR1 and CDR2 (germline): MNHNS, SASEGT. This CDR3 comprises 18 residues. V was clipped by 4 bases and J by 0 bases, with 18 bases between them. CDR3 region: CASSGGRQPPTTNEKLFF. The DNA of the CDR3 is TGTGCCAGCAGTGGGGGTCGGCAGCCGCCCACAACTAATGAAAAACTGTTTTTT.

This rearrangement joins TRBV19 to TRBJ2-2; TRBD2 matches at 14 bases. Per the germline V gene, CDR1 is LNHDA and CDR2 is SQIVND (reference sequence). Trimming at V came to 3 bases and at J to 8 bases, leaving 8 bases not matched to a gene. The CDR3 has 17 amino acids. Written as DNA, the CDR3 is TGTGCCAGTAGTATCCACCTCGGGACTAGCGGGGGTGGGGAGCTGTTTTTT. It codes for CASSIHLGTSGGGELFF. Variable domain in full (rest from reference TRBV19 and TRBJ2-2): DGGITQSPKYLFRKEGQNVTLSCEQNLNHDAMYWYRQDPGQGLRLIYYSQIVNDFQKGDIAEGYSVSREKKESFPLTVTSAQKNPTAFYLCASSIHLGTSGGGELFFGEGSRLTVL.

In the case of this clone: Different DNA sequences within this sample yield the same CDR3. This chain links TRBV11-3 with TRBJ2-1; no clear D gene. This CDR3 comprises 12 residues. V lost 3 bases, J lost 4 bases, and 4 bases lay in between. Germline-derived CDR1 and CDR2 are SGHNT and YENEEA. The CDR3 region is CASSLGYNEQFF. The DNA of the CDR3 is TGTGCCAGCAGCTTGGGTTACAATGAGCAGTTCTTC.

The V call is TRBV6-5, the J call TRBJ1-6; no firm D call. Germline V gives CDR1 MNHEY, CDR2 SVGAGI. The CDR3 extends over 13 amino acids. Deletions cut 6 bases from V and 2 bases from J, with 5 bases between. CDR3 sequence: CASRAPYNSPLHF. In nucleotides, the CDR3 is TGTGCCAGCAGGGCCCCCTATAATTCACCCCTCCACTTT.

This chain joins TRBV6-5 and TRBJ2-7, with unresolved D. Germline values: CDR1 MNHEY, CDR2 SVGAGI. CDR3 length: 15 residues. Trimming stripped 6 bases from V and 6 bases from J, with 21 bases between. The CDR3 here is CASSPARVRKGEQYF. The CDR3, as DNA: TGTGCCAGCAGCCCCGCCCGGGTGAGGAAGGGCGAGCAGTACTTC.

J is TRBJ2-3 and V is TRBV7-6, with D unclear. Between the trimmed V and J ends, which lost 0 bases and 3 bases, there was a span of 7 bases. Germline V CDR1 and CDR2: SGHVS, FNYEAQ. CDR3 size: 14 residues. CDR3 nucleotide sequence: TGTGCCAGCAGCTTAGCCCGGGCGACAGATACGCAGTATTTT. Residues: CASSLARATDTQYF.

The chain recombines TRBV6-5 with TRBJ2-1; 9 bases map to TRBD2. In germline, CDR1 is MNHEY, CDR2 SVGAGI. The CDR3 totals 15 residues. The V gene end was trimmed by 5 bases and the J gene end by 2 bases; junction bases not matched to a gene: 4. The CDR3 DNA is TGTGCCAGCAGTACCGGGACTAGCCCCTACAATGAGCAGTTCTTC. Translating it yields CASSTGTSPYNEQFF.

The chain uses TRBV19 and TRBJ1-1, with 7 bases identical to TRBD1. Germline CDR1 and CDR2: LNHDA and SQIVND (reference sequence). CDR3 length equals 15 residues. V gave up 3 bases and J gave up 0 bases; unmatched junction bases: 4. The chain's CDR3 is CASSIQGDLNTEAFF. The CDR3 nucleotides read TGTGCCAGTAGTATCCAGGGGGACTTGAACACTGAAGCTTTCTTT.

The CDR3 spells CASSDTRDHGYTF. As DNA, the CDR3 is TGTGCCAGCAGCGACACTCGGGACCATGGCTACACCTTC. The chain uses TRBV7-2 and TRBJ1-2; tentatively, D is TRBD1 (5 bases). This CDR3 has 13 residues. Per the germline V gene, CDR1 is SGHTA and CDR2 is FQGNSA. V dropped 5 bases and J dropped 6 bases, with 13 bases sitting between them.

The CDR3 region has the DNA TGTGCCAGCTCACCACGGGTCGTTGCGAACACCGGGGAGCTGTTTTTT. It codes for CASSPRVVANTGELFF. The J gene is TRBJ2-2, the V gene TRBV18; D is unresolved. The V end lost 1 base, the J end lost 0 bases, and 9 bases lay between the germline ends. Germline V gene sequence: CDR1 KGHSH, CDR2 LQKENI. The CDR3 runs to 16 residues.

The sample holds one count of this clone. The chain couples TRBV5-6 to TRBJ1-1, with 7 bases lining up with TRBD1. Trimming cost V 4 bases and J 6 bases; bases outside gene matches: 6. Germline V lookup: CDR1 SGHDT, CDR2 YYEEEE. The CDR3 loop spans 13 amino acids. The DNA for the CDR3 is TGTGCCAGCAGCAGCAGGGGGGTGTCTGAAGCTTTCTTT. Amino acids: CASSSRGVSEAFF.

The chain has TRBV19 and TRBJ1-3; no definite D call. This CDR3 has 14 residues. The germline V and J ends were trimmed by 7 bases and 1 base, with 11 bases remaining between them. In germline, CDR1 is LNHDA, CDR2 SQIVND (reference sequence). The DNA for the CDR3 is TGTGCCAGTACCCAGGTGGAGTCTGGAAACACCATATATTTT. This sequence encodes CASTQVESGNTIYF.

This chain uses TRBV2 with TRBJ1-2; TRBD1 is a possible D gene (6 bases). The CDR3 is 13 amino acids. CDR1 SNHLY and CDR2 FYNNEI come from the germline V gene. The V end lost 7 bases, the J end lost 4 bases, and 13 bases lay between the germline ends. The CDR3 protein is CASTTGFSYGYTF. The CDR3 bases are TGTGCCAGCACAACAGGGTTCTCCTATGGCTACACCTTC.

V usage is TRBV6-6 and J usage is TRBJ2-3; the match to TRBD1 covers 7 bases. There are 13 residues in the CDR3. The V and J ends lost 4 bases and 3 bases, in that order; junction bases with no gene match: 1. Germline CDR1 is MNHNY and CDR2 is SVGAGI (reference sequence). CDR3: CASSLTGTDTQYF. CDR3 sequence (DNA): TGTGCCAGCAGTTTGACAGGGACAGATACGCAGTATTTT.

V and J are TRBV15 and TRBJ2-7, with no clear D. Germline V gene data show CDR1 as LNHNV and CDR2 as YYDKDF (reference sequence). The CDR3 contains 14 residues. Trimming removed 0 bases from V and 0 bases from J, with 6 bases in between. The DNA for the CDR3 is TGTGCCACCAGCAGAGAGGGAAGCTCCTACGAGCAGTACTTC. It codes for CATSREGSSYEQYF.

This clone was detected many times. The V and J genes are TRBV7-3 and TRBJ2-5; 8 positions agree with TRBD2. The CDR3 has 15 amino acids. The germline V gene has CDR1 SGHTA and CDR2 FQGTGA. The ends lost 2 bases at V and 4 bases at J; junction bases unmatched: 6. The DNA of the CDR3 is TGTGCCAGCAGCTTAGGGGCGGGAGGATTAGAGACCCAGTACTTC. This translates into CASSLGAGGLETQYF.

This rearrangement joins TRBV27 to TRBJ1-2; 9 positions match TRBD1. Germline V lookup: CDR1 MNHEY, CDR2 SMNVEV (reference sequence). Trimming removed 5 bases from V and 1 base from J; junction bases left unmatched: 2. The CDR3 is 14 amino acids. DNA of the CDR3: TGTGCCAGCAGTAAGGGACAGGGTAACTATGGCTACACCTTC. Protein: CASSKGQGNYGYTF.